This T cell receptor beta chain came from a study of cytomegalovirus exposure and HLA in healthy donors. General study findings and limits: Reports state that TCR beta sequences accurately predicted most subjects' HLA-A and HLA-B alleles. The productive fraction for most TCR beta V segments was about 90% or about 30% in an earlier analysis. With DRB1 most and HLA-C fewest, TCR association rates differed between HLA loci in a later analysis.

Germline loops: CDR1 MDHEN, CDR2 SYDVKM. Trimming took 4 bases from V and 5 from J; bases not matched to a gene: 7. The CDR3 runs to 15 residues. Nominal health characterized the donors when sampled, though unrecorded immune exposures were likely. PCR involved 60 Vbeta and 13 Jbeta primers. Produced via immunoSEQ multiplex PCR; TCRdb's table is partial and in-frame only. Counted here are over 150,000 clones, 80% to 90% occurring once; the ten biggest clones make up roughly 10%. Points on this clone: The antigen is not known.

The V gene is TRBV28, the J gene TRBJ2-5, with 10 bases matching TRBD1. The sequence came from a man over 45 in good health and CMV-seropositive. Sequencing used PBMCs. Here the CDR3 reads CASSSAGTGEETQYF. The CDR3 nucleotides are TGTGCCAGCAGTTCCGCCGGGACAGGGGAGGAGACCCAGTACTTC.